The sequence of this T cell receptor (beta chain) was determined in a study of CD8+CD57+ T cells in acquired aplastic anemia. The study profiled TCR beta VDJ and CDR3 using genomic DNA as template. Using its own MiXCR run on the reads, TCRdb lists one record per CDR3 protein. This sample has about 41,000 distinct CDR3 sequences, with approximately 63% found just once. Sequencing was done on patients that had shown CD8+CD57+ cell expansion by flow cytometry. Each patient carried a diagnosis of severe acquired aplastic anemia. Ten or more counts support this clonotype. Germline V CDR1 and CDR2: MNHNS, SASEGT. Deletions cut 6 bases from V and 1 base from J, with 3 bases between. CDR3 size: 11 residues.

This sequence originates from a human donor with aplastic anemia. Sequencing was done on a sample of sorted CD4+, CD8+, or CD8+CD57+ T cells (not recorded which) from PBMCs. J is TRBJ1-1 and V is TRBV6-1; D ambiguous. CDR3 amino acids: CASRQNTEAFF. The CDR3 DNA reads TGTGCCAGCAGACAGAACACTGAAGCTTTCTTT.